This record looks at one T cell receptor beta chain sequence and its context. The specificity of this receptor is unknown. Per-base quality was not reported, and no clone a single base away is much larger than it. Libraries were built with the immunoSEQ multiplex PCR assay. For the multiplex PCR, a mixture combining 60 forward primers for TCR Vbeta segments and 13 reverse primers for TCR Jbeta segments was used. The CDR3 region of rearranged TCR beta genes was amplified from genomic DNA by a multiplex PCR assay. On the Illumina HiSeq System, the amplified TCR beta libraries were sequenced as 87-base-pair reads. As for the authors' bioinformatics: Across the roughly 700 repertoires, a later analysis counted roughly 77 million unique TCR beta chains, some 11 million of which were shared by at least two donors. Raw reads were error-corrected and collapsed into unique sequences with a nearest-neighbor algorithm that merged closely related sequences to remove PCR and sequencing errors. Alignment of CDR3 sequences to IMGT reference sequences was used to assign V, D and J gene segments. Each retained sequence needed at least a six-nucleotide match to both a V gene segment and a J gene segment. A rearrangement counted as productive if the CDR3 had no stop codons and remained in frame with V and J, and every other rearrangement counted as non-productive. CDR3 was defined according to IMGT convention as the region running from the second conserved V-encoded cysteine to the conserved J-encoded phenylalanine. The earlier analysis of a few hundred of the donors excluded any sequence lacking an unambiguous match to a single V gene segment. An earlier analysis of several hundred of the donors called V segments functional above 56.7% productive rearrangements and segregating when the between-donor standard deviation exceeded 5%. A statistical classification framework was built for diagnosing cytomegalovirus status from the catalog of TCR beta chain sequences. V and J gene assignment, in a later analysis, came from comparing TCR nucleotide sequences with IMGT/GENE-DB human TR gene sequences. The TCRdist pipeline was used in a later analysis to assign CDR3 sequences and most-parsimonious VDJ recombination scenarios. In a later analysis, each TCR beta chain was defined by its CDR3 amino acid sequence together with its V-gene family, and reads without a unique V-gene family were excluded. In a later analysis, nearly 600 highly shared, low-generation-probability nucleotide sequences were removed to address suspected cross-contamination and a sequencing artifact. In a later analysis, a clonal expansion index was calculated for each public chain from normalized within-repertoire ranks of inferred template counts. In a later analysis, generation probabilities were computed using a VDJ recombination model fitted to out-of-frame rearrangements, and the results were checked against IGoR. In a later analysis, TCR-TCR, TCR-HLA and TCR-CMV co-occurrence was scored with hypergeometric tests, and a repertoire-size bias correction was applied to TCR pairs. A later analysis estimated false discovery rates by permuting HLA or CMV assignments 20 times. In a later analysis, co-occurring TCRs were grouped using DBSCAN, and TCRdist sequence similarity was added for clustering within HLA-allele-positive subsets. Repertoires with fewer than 30,000 or more than 120,000 public chains were left out of co-occurrence clustering, as were five repertoires with anomalous nucleotide sharing. As stored in TCRdb, this immuneACCESS dataset retains in-frame rearrangements with V and J assigned. A fraction of the clones does not appear; measured against another copy, unresolved V genes explain less than half of the discrepancy, and the remainder lacks a known reason. V, J and clone size reflect that table, while D and trimming were determined from the DNA. This sample has roughly 170,000 clones in its table, and just under 80% of those were observed once. The leading ten clones occupy 1.3% of the sample.

The sample comes from a study of cytomegalovirus exposure and HLA in healthy donors (dated by TCRdb to the late 2010s). With regard to the full study: An earlier analysis of roughly 630 of the donors reported approximately 270 Gb of sequence data and roughly 100 million unique TCR beta sequences from roughly 200 million T cells. The study used immunosequencing to profile the T cell repertoires of around 600 subjects and linked those repertoires to cytomegalovirus serostatus. Rather than drawing on any new phenotypic data, the later analysis identified candidate immune exposures from TCR beta sequences and the way those sequences occurred across donors. The number of typed donors differed by locus: about 620-630 for A, B, C, DRB1 and DQB1; some 500 for DQA1; fewer than 610 for DPA1; and about 450 for DPB1. Both class I and class II loci were covered by HLA typing, at four-digit resolution. Alongside the repertoire data, information on donor age, sex, ethnicity and CMV serostatus was compiled. High-throughput TCR immunosequencing, statistical association of individual TCRs with disease status, and machine learning were combined to predict cytomegalovirus infection status. A later analysis re-analyzed previously published TCR beta repertoires from approximately 670 donors and added high-resolution HLA genotyping to study TCR occurrence patterns. Five DR-DQ haplotypes were treated as single units for association and clustering because of strong linkage in the cohort. A later genetic analysis used genome-wide SNP genotypes for 398 of the 666 donors, treating that subset as a discovery cohort. The study was designed to test whether signatures of past pathogen exposure could be identified by cataloging public T cell receptors. Among the 398 genotyped donors, around 81% belonged to the genetic ancestry cluster associated with self-reported Caucasian donors. An early release that covered 640 HLA-typed donors contained approximately 300 gigabases of sequencing data and about 84 million unique TCR sequences. An earlier analysis of about 600 of the donors used high-throughput TCR beta sequencing to judge whether each TCR beta V gene segment behaved as functional or pseudogenic. All discovery cohort repertoires had been generated on a single sequencing platform. On average, around 240,000 unique TCR beta nucleotide sequences were sequenced per donor among 398 genotyped donors of the cohort, with around 19% of those sequences being non-productive. A separate validation cohort of 100 to 150 different subjects was used in addition to the approximately 700-subject first cohort.

In total, approximately 700 healthy bone marrow donors made up the cohort. Cohort members were all nominally healthy when sampled, although unrecorded immune exposures were likely present. The donor tested CMV seronegative, placing the donor among the 350 or so seronegative members of the cohort. A peripheral blood sample was collected from each donor, and TCR beta sequencing was performed on peripheral blood mononuclear cells. The Qiagen DNeasy Blood Extraction Kit was used to extract genomic DNA from the blood cell samples. Overall study results and their limits: The only immune exposure information available for the cohort was CMV serostatus. In a later analysis, several top co-occurrence clusters were reported to appear linked to parvovirus B19, influenza, CMV and Epstein-Barr virus. In a later analysis, TCR association rates were found to vary across HLA loci, with the most associated TCRs seen for DRB1 alleles and the fewest for HLA-C alleles. In a later genetic analysis, fewer N-insertions in productive TCRs were reported among donors in an Asian-associated ancestry cluster than the roughly 700-donor mean. In an earlier analysis of around 600 of the donors, most TCR beta V segments appeared in productive rearrangements about 87% or about 30% of the time, broadly matching IMGT annotations. The 87-base-pair reads could not distinguish some IMGT-functional V segments, including TRBV6-2 and TRBV6-3, so those segments were excluded. The sequencing pipeline was judged likely to have produced a cluster of highly shared sequence variants as a technical artifact. The presence/absence analyses assumed that sequencing depth was roughly uniform across donors, and that assumption may not be true. Because counts were too low, about 18 rarely observed V segments, including chromosome 9 orphons, were excluded from the earlier analysis of 587 of the donors. While some public TCRs were present in many individuals, most TCR sequences turned up only very rarely across donors. A further reported finding was that TCR beta sequences accurately predicted the HLA-A and HLA-B alleles for most subjects in the first cohort. Because some donors lacked HLA typing at each locus, the association tests relied only on the typed subset. The cohort was sequenced for TCR beta chains only, and without alpha or paired-chain data the features that could be detected were limited. A few of the identified cytomegalovirus-associated TCR beta chains were confirmed in vitro to be specific for cytomegalovirus antigens. Correlated functional status among segregating V segments might reflect linkage disequilibrium, but an unknown experimental factor could not be ruled out. Assigning TCR associations to individual alleles was difficult when HLA alleles, especially DR and DQ, strongly co-occurred. In a later analysis, most CMV-associated TCR beta chains were found to appear HLA-restricted, with HLA associations seemingly driven largely by CMV exposure. A later analysis found that HLA-associated TCR beta chains were more clonally expanded and had lower generation probabilities than equally common non-associated chains. A later genetic analysis associated a missense DCLRE1C variant with V-gene and J-gene trimming of TCR beta chains, and an independent cohort replicated the association. Cytomegalovirus status was reported to be diagnosed by the classifier with high specificity and sensitivity in both the original and validation cohorts. The study gave a list of some 150 TCR beta chains associated with cytomegalovirus. Specific HLA alleles were associated with roughly 16,000 TCR beta sequences at a false discovery rate of 0.05 in a later analysis. It was suggested by the authors that the approach could potentially be generalized to other disease states and immunological phenotypes.

According to the germline V gene, CDR1 reads SGHDT and CDR2 reads YYEEEE. The CDR3 numbers 15 residues from cysteine through phenylalanine. Left in the record is the CDR3 DNA by itself, 45 bases read in frame from the first base. V trim: 2 bases; J trim: 6 bases; unmatched bases: 5. Sequenced material: PBMCs. This chain joins TRBV5-6 to TRBJ1-4; TRBD1 aligns with 9 central bases. The sequence derives from a young man in good health and CMV-seronegative. In nucleotides, the sequence is TGTGCCAGCAGCTTTCCGGGACAGGGATATGAAAAACTGTTTTTT. Its coded protein is CASSFPGQGYEKLFF.